Sequencing of this T cell receptor (beta chain) was carried out in a study of cytomegalovirus exposure and HLA in healthy donors (dated by TCRdb to about 2017). At the level of the whole study: In an earlier analysis of some 610 of the donors, 250 to 300 Gb of sequence data and some 100 million unique TCR beta sequences from about 179 million T cells were reported. Every discovery cohort repertoire had been produced on one sequencing platform. Roughly five DR-DQ haplotypes were handled as single units for association and clustering, since linkage in the cohort was strong. A separate validation cohort of approximately 130 different subjects was used in addition to the roughly 670-subject first cohort. An early release covering 550 to 650 HLA-typed donors comprised about 290 gigabases of sequencing data and approximately 80 million unique TCR sequences. On average, 235,054 unique TCR beta nucleotide sequences were sequenced per donor among some 430 genotyped donors of the cohort, with roughly 18% of those sequences being non-productive. The study used immunosequencing to profile the T cell repertoires of 666 subjects and linked those repertoires to cytomegalovirus serostatus. Genome-wide SNP genotypes for about 55% of the roughly 670 donors were used in a later genetic analysis, which treated that subset as a discovery cohort. In an earlier analysis of roughly 540 of the donors, high-throughput TCR beta sequencing was used to judge whether each TCR beta V gene segment behaved as functional or pseudogenic. In the later analysis, no new phenotypic data were used to find candidate immune exposures; instead, reliance was placed on TCR beta sequences and their occurrence across donors. To predict cytomegalovirus infection status, the study combined high-throughput TCR immunosequencing, statistical association of individual TCRs with disease status, and machine learning. Class I and class II HLA loci were covered by the typing at four-digit resolution. The study was designed to test whether signatures of past pathogen exposure could be identified by cataloging public T cell receptors. The number of typed donors differed by locus: 629-630 for A, B, C, DRB1 and DQB1; roughly 510 for DQA1; 606 for DPA1; and roughly 490 for DPB1. Alongside the repertoire data, information on donor age, sex, ethnicity and CMV serostatus was compiled. Of the roughly 400 genotyped donors, 65% to 90% were placed in the genetic ancestry cluster associated with self-reported Caucasian donors. To study patterns of TCR occurrence, a later analysis re-analyzed previously published TCR beta repertoires from 666 donors and added high-resolution HLA genotyping. Study-wide conclusions, independent of this receptor: In vitro tests confirmed that three of the cytomegalovirus-associated TCR beta chains recognize cytomegalovirus antigens. A later analysis found that TCR association rates varied across HLA loci, with DRB1 alleles showing the most associated TCRs and HLA-C alleles the fewest. Most TCR sequences were seen in very few donors, while some public TCRs were found in many individuals. Only TCR beta chains were sequenced in this cohort, and the absence of alpha or paired-chain data limited detectable features. A cluster of highly shared sequence variants was judged likely to be a technical artifact of the sequencing pipeline. In a later genetic analysis, fewer N-insertions in productive TCRs were reported among donors in an Asian-associated ancestry cluster than the approximately 710-donor mean. In both the original and validation cohorts, the classifier was reported to diagnose cytomegalovirus status with high specificity and sensitivity. Strong co-occurrence of HLA alleles, especially DR and DQ, made assigning TCR associations to individual alleles difficult. A later analysis reported that several top co-occurrence clusters appeared linked to parvovirus B19, influenza, CMV and Epstein-Barr virus. Immune exposure information for the cohort was limited to CMV serostatus. At a false discovery rate of 0.05, a later analysis linked 16,951 TCR beta sequences to specific HLA alleles. In an earlier analysis of several hundred of the donors, most TCR beta V segments were observed in productive rearrangements about 87% or about 30% of the time, broadly matching IMGT annotations. An association between a missense DCLRE1C variant and V-gene and J-gene trimming of TCR beta chains was found in a later genetic analysis and replicated in an independent cohort. Over 15 rarely observed V segments, including chromosome 9 orphons, were excluded from the earlier analysis of approximately 600 of the donors because counts were too low. Some IMGT-functional V segments, including TRBV6-2 and TRBV6-3, could not be told apart with the 87-base-pair reads, so those segments were excluded. Correlated functional status among segregating V segments might reflect linkage disequilibrium, but an unknown experimental factor could not be ruled out. In the study, approximately 160 TCR beta chains were listed as associated with cytomegalovirus. A later analysis found that most CMV-associated TCR beta chains appeared HLA-restricted, with HLA associations seemingly driven largely by CMV exposure. The authors suggested that the approach could potentially be extended to other disease states and immunological phenotypes. A further reported finding was that TCR beta sequences accurately predicted the HLA-A and HLA-B alleles for most subjects in the first cohort. Because some donors lacked HLA typing at each locus, the association tests relied only on the typed subset. The presence/absence analyses assumed that sequencing depth was roughly uniform across donors, and that assumption may not be true. A later analysis found that HLA-associated TCR beta chains were more clonally expanded and had lower generation probabilities than equally common non-associated chains.

The cohort comprised under 700 healthy bone marrow donors. All cohort members were sampled while nominally healthy, although unrecorded immune exposures were likely present. CMV serostatus was recorded as positive for about 300 and negative for about 50% of the roughly 700 cohort members, whereas no CMV serostatus was recorded for the donor in question. Every donor gave a peripheral blood sample, and the peripheral blood mononuclear cells from that sample were used for TCR beta sequencing. The Qiagen DNeasy Blood Extraction Kit was used to extract genomic DNA from the blood cell samples. The library was prepared using the immunoSEQ multiplex PCR assay. For the multiplex PCR, a mixture combining 60 forward primers for TCR Vbeta segments and 13 reverse primers for TCR Jbeta segments was used. The CDR3 region of rearranged TCR beta genes was amplified from genomic DNA with a multiplex PCR assay. The Illumina HiSeq System was used to sequence the amplified TCR beta libraries as 87-base-pair reads. As for how the authors treated the data: In a later analysis, tens of millions of unique TCR beta chains were counted across the approximately 640 repertoires, and some 10 million of these chains were shared by at least two donors. A nearest-neighbor algorithm error-corrected the raw reads and collapsed the reads into unique sequences, merging closely related sequences to remove PCR and sequencing errors. CDR3 sequences were aligned to IMGT reference sequences to assign V, D and J gene segments. For a sequence to be retained, a match of at least six nucleotides to both a V gene segment and a J gene segment was required. Rearrangements were classified as productive when the CDR3 lacked stop codons and remained in frame with V and J, and all other rearrangements were classified as non-productive. CDR3 was defined by IMGT convention, running from the second conserved V-encoded cysteine to the conserved J-encoded phenylalanine. Sequences without an unambiguous match to a single V gene segment were excluded from the earlier analysis of several hundred of the donors. An earlier analysis of several hundred of the donors called V segments functional above 56.7% productive rearrangements and segregating when the between-donor standard deviation exceeded 5%. To diagnose cytomegalovirus status from the catalog of TCR beta chain sequences, a statistical classification framework was built. In a later analysis, V and J genes were assigned by comparing TCR nucleotide sequences against IMGT/GENE-DB human TR gene sequences. Using the TCRdist pipeline, a later analysis assigned CDR3 sequences along with most-parsimonious VDJ recombination scenarios. In a later analysis, each TCR beta chain was defined by its CDR3 amino acid sequence together with its V-gene family, and reads lacking a unique V-gene family were excluded. To address suspected cross-contamination and a sequencing artifact, a later analysis removed some 620 highly shared, low-generation-probability nucleotide sequences. A later analysis calculated a clonal expansion index for each public chain from normalized within-repertoire ranks of inferred template counts. In a later analysis, generation probabilities were computed with a VDJ recombination model fitted to out-of-frame rearrangements, and the resulting probabilities were checked against IGoR. In a later analysis, TCR-TCR, TCR-HLA and TCR-CMV co-occurrence was scored with hypergeometric tests, and a repertoire-size bias correction was applied to TCR pairs. In a later analysis, false discovery rates were estimated by permuting HLA or CMV assignments 20 times. In a later analysis, co-occurring TCRs were grouped using DBSCAN, and TCRdist sequence similarity was added for clustering within HLA-allele-positive subsets. For co-occurrence clustering, repertoires with fewer than 30,000 or more than 120,000 public chains were excluded, along with roughly 5 repertoires with anomalous nucleotide sharing. The clones in this table, taken by TCRdb from immuneACCESS, are in-frame only. Not every clone is retained; where verified, under half of the shortfall comes from an unresolved V gene, and the cause of the rest is unknown. V and J calls and clone size are as listed in that table; D and trimming were resolved from the DNA. Counted in this sample were more than 200,000 clones; about 85% of them appeared once. The ten largest clonotypes hold 1% to 1.5% of the sample.

A remark on this clone: What this receptor recognizes is not known. It has no much larger one-base neighbor in the sample; base qualities were not kept.

V is cut by 1 base and J by 6 bases, and the space between the germline ends is 16 bases. CDR1 is given as LGHNA and CDR2 as YSLEER, both from the germline V gene. The CDR3 numbers 15 residues from cysteine through phenylalanine. Just the 45-base CDR3 DNA is kept, in frame starting at base 1. The chain is made from TRBV4-3 and TRBJ2-7, and possibly TRBD1, on 5 matching bases. Input material: PBMCs. This sequence was found in a human donor in good health. The bases read TGCGCCAGCAGCCAAGGGGGCCAGGCGGATGGCGAGCAGTACTTC. Its protein reads: CASSQGGQADGEQYF.